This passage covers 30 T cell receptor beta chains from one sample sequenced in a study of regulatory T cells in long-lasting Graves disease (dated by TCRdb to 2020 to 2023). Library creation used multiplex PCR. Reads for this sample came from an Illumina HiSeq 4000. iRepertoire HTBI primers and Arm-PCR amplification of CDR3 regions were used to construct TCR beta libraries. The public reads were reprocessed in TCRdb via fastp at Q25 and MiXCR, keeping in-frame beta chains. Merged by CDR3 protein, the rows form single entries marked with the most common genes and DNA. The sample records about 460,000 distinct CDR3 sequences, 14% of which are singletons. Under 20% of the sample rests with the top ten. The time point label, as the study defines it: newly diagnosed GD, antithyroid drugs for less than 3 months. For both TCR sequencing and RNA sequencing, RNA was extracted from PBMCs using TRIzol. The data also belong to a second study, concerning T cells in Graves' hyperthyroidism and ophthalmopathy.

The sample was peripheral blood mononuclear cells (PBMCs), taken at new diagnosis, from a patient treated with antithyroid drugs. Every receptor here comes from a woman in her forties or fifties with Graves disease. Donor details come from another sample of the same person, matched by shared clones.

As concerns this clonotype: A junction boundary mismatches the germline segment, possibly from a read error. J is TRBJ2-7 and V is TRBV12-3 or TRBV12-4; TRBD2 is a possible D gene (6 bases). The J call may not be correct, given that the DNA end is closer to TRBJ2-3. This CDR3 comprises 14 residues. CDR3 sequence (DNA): TGTGCCAGCAGTTACACTAGCAATACAGCTACGCAGTATTTT. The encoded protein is CASSYTSNTATQYF.

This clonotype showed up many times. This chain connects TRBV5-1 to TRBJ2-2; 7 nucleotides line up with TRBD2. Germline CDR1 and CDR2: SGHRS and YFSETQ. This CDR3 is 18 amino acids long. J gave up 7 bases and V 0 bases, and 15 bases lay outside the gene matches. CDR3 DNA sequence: TGCGCCAGCAGCTTGGATGTTGGGAGGGCGAGGATGATCGGGGAGCTGTTTTTT. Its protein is CASSLDVGRARMIGELFF.

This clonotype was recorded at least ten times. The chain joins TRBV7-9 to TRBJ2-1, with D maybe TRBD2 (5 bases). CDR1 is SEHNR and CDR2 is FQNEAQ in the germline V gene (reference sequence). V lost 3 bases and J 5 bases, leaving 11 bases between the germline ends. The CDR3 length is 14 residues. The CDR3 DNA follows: TGTGCCAGCAGCTTCTGGGCAGCGGACAATGAGCAGTTCTTC. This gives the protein CASSFWAADNEQFF. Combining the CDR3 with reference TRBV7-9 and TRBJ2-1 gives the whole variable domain DTGVSQNPRHKITKRGQNVTFRCDPISEHNRLYWYRQTLGQGPEFLTYFQNEAQLEKSRLLSDRFSAERPKGSFSTLEIQRTEQGDSAMYLCASSFWAADNEQFFGPGTRLTVL.

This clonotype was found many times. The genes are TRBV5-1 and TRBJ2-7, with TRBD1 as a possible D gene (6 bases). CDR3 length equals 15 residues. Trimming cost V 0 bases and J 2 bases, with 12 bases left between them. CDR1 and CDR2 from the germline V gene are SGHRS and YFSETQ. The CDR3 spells CASSLEGEPAYEQYF. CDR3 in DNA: TGCGCCAGCAGCTTGGAGGGGGAGCCGGCCTACGAGCAGTACTTC.

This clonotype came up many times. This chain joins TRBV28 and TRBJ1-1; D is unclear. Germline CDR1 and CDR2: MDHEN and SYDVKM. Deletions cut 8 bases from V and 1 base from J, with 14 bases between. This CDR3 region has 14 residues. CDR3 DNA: TGTGCCAGCTCAAAAATAGTTGCGAACACTGAAGCTTTCTTT. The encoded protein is CASSKIVANTEAFF.

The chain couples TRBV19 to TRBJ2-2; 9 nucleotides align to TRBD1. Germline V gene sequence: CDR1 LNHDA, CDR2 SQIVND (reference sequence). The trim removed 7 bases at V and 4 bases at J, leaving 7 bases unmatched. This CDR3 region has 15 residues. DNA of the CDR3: TGTGCCAGTACCCAGACAGGGGGGGTCACCGGGGAGCTGTTTTTT. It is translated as CASTQTGGVTGELFF.

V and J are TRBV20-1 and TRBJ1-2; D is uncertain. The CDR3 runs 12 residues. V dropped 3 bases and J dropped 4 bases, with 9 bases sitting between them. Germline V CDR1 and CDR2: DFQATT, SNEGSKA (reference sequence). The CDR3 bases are TGCAGTGCTAGTAACAGATCCTATGGCTACACCTTC. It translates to CSASNRSYGYTF.

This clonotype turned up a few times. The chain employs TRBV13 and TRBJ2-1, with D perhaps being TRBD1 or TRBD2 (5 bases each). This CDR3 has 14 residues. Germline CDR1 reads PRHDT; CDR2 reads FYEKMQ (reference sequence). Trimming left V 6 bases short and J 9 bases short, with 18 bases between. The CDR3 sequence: CASSYTRFGGEQFF. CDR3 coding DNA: TGTGCCAGCAGTTACACGCGTTTTGGGGGTGAGCAGTTCTTC. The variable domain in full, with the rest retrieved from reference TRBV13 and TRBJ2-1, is AAGVIQSPRHLIKEKRETATLKCYPIPRHDTVYWYQQGPGQDPQFLISFYEKMQSDKGSIPDRFSAQQFSDYHSELNMSSLELGDSALYFCASSYTRFGGEQFFGPGTRLTVL.

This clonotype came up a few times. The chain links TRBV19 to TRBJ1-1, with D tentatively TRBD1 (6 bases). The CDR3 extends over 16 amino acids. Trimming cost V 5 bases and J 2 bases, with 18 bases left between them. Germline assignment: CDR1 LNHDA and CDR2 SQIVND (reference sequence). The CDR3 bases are TGTGCCAGTAGTTCCCACACCTACGGGGGCAACACTGAAGCTTTCTTT. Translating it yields CASSSHTYGGNTEAFF. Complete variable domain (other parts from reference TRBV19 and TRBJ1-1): DGGITQSPKYLFRKEGQNVTLSCEQNLNHDAMYWYRQDPGQGLRLIYYSQIVNDFQKGDIAEGYSVSREKKESFPLTVTSAQKNPTAFYLCASSSHTYGGNTEAFFGQGTRLTVV.

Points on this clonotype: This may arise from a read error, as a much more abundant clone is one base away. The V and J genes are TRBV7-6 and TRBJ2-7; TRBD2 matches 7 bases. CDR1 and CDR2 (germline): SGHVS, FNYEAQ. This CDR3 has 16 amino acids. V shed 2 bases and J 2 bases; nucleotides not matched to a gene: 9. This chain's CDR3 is CASSLLNGLAAYEQYF. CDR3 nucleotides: TGTGCCAGCAGCTTATTGAACGGGCTAGCGGCCTACGAGCAGTACTTC.

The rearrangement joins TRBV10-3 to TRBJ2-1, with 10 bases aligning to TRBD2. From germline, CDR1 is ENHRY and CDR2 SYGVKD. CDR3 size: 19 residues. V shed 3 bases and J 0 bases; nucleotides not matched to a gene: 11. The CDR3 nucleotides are TGTGCCATCAGTGAACACTGGACTAGCGGCTTTAGCTCCTACAATGAGCAGTTCTTC. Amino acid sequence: CAISEHWTSGFSSYNEQFF.

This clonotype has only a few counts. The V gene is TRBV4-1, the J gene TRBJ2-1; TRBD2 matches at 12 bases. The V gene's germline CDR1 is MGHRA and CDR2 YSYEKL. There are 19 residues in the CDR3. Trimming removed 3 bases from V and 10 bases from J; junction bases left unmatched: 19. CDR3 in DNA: TGCGCCAGCAGCCACATTCGTACAGGGCTTACTAGCGGGAGGCCAGAGCAGTTCTTC. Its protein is CASSHIRTGLTSGRPEQFF.

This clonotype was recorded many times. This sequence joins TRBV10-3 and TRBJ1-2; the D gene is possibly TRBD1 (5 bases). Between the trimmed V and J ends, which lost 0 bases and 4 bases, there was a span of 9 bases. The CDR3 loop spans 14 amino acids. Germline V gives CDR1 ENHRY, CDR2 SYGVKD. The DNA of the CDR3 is TGTGCCATCAGTGAGTCACGACAGATCTATGGCTACACCTTC. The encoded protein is CAISESRQIYGYTF.

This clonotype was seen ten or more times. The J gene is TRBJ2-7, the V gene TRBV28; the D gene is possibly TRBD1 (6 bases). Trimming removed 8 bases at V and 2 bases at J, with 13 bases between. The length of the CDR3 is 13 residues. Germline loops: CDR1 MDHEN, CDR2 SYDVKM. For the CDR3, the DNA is TGTGCCAGCGTGAGGACAGCTACCTACGAGCAGTACTTC. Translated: CASVRTATYEQYF.

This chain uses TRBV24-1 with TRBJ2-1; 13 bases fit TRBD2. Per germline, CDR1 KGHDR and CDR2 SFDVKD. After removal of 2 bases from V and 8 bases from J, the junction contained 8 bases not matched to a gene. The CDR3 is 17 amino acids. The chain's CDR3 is CATSDSETSGRRDEQFF. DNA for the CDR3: TGTGCCACCAGTGATTCGGAGACTAGCGGGAGGAGGGATGAGCAGTTCTTC.

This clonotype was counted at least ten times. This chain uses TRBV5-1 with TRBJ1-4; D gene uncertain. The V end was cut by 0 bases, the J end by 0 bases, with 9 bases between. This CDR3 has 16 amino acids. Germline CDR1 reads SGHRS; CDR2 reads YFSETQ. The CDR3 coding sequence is TGCGCCAGCAGCTTGGGGGAGGTTTCAACTAATGAAAAACTGTTTTTT. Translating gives CASSLGEVSTNEKLFF.

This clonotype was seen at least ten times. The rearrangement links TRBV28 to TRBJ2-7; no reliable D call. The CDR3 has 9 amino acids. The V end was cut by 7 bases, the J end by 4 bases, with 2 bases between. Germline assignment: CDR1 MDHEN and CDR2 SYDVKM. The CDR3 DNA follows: TGTGCCAGCATATACGAGCAGTACTTC. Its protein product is CASIYEQYF.

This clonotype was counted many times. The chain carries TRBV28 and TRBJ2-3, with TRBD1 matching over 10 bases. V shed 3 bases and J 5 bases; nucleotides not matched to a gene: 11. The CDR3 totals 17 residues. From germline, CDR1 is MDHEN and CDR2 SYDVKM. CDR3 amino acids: CASSFPAGTGEGDTQYF. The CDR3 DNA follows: TGTGCCAGCAGTTTCCCTGCCGGGACAGGGGAGGGAGATACGCAGTATTTT.

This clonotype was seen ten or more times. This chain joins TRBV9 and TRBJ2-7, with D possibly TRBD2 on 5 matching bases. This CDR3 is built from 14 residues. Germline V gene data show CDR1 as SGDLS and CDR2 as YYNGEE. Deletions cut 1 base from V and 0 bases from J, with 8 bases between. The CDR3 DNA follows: TGTGCCAGCAGCGTAAGCGGCGGCTCCTACGAGCAGTACTTC. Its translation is CASSVSGGSYEQYF.

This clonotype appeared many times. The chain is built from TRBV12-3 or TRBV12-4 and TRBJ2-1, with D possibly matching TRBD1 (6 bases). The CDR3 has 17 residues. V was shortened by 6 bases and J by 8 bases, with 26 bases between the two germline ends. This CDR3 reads CASSAKRDTKLGDEQFF. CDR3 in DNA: TGTGCCAGCAGCGCAAAACGGGACACCAAACTAGGGGATGAGCAGTTCTTC.

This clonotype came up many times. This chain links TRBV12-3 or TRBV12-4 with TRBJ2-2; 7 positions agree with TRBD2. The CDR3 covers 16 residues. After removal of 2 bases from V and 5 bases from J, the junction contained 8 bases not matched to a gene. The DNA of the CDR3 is TGTGCCAGCAGTTTAAGAGGACTAGTAGGTACCGGGGAGCTGTTTTTT. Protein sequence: CASSLRGLVGTGELFF.

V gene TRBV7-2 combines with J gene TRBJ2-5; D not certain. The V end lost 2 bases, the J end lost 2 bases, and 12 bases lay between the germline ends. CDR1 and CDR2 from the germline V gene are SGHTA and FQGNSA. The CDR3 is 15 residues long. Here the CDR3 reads CASSLFGMGQETQYF. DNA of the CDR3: TGTGCCAGCAGCTTATTTGGAATGGGGCAAGAGACCCAGTACTTC.

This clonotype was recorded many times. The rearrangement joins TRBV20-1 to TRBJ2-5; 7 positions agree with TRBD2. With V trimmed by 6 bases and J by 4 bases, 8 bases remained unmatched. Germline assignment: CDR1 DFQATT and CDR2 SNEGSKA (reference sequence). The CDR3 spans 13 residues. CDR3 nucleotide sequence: TGCAGTGCACCTGGGACTATGAGAGAGACCCAGTACTTC. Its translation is CSAPGTMRETQYF.

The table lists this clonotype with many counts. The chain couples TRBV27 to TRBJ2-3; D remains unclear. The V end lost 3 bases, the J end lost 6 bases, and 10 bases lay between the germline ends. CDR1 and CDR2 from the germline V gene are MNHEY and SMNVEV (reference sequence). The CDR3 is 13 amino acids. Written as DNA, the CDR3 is TGTGCCAGCAGTTTGGCCGTATGGGATACGCAGTATTTT. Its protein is CASSLAVWDTQYF.

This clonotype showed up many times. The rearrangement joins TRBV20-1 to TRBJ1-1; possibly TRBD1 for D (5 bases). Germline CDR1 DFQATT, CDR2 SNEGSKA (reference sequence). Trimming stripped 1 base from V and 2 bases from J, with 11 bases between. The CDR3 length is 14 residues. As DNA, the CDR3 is TGCAGTGCTAGAGCGGGACCGATAAACACTGAAGCTTTCTTT. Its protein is CSARAGPINTEAFF.

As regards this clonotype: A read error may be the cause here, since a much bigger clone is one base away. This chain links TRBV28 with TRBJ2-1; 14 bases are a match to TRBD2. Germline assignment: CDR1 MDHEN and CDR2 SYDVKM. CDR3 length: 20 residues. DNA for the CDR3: TGTGCCAGCGGTTTTACGGCAGGGACTAGCGGGAGTGGGGCCTACAATGAGCAGTTCTTC. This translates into CASGFTAGTSGSGAYNEQFF.

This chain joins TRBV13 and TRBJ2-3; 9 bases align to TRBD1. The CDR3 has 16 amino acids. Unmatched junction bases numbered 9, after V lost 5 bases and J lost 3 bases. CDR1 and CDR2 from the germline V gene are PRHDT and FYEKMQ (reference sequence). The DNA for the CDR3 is TGTGCCAGCAGCCCAAACAGGGGGCAGGGTACAGATACGCAGTATTTT. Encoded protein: CASSPNRGQGTDTQYF. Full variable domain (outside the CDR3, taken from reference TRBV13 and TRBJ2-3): AAGVIQSPRHLIKEKRETATLKCYPIPRHDTVYWYQQGPGQDPQFLISFYEKMQSDKGSIPDRFSAQQFSDYHSELNMSSLELGDSALYFCASSPNRGQGTDTQYFGPGTRLTVL.

The CDR3 loop reads CASSLSGEQPQHF. CDR3 nucleotides: TGCGCCAGCAGCTTGAGTGGGGAACAGCCCCAGCATTTT. J is TRBJ1-5 and V is TRBV5-1; D is ambiguous. The length of the CDR3 is 13 residues. Germline V gene data show CDR1 as SGHRS and CDR2 as YFSETQ. With 1 base removed from V and 7 bases from J, the gap between germline ends came to 9 bases.

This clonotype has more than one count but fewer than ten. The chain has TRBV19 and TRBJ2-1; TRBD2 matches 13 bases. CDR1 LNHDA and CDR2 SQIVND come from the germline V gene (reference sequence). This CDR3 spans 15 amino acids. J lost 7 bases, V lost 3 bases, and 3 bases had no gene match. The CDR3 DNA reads TGTGCCAGTAGTATTTGGACTAGCGGGAGTAATGAGCAGTTCTTC. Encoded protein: CASSIWTSGSNEQFF. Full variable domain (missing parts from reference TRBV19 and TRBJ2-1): DGGITQSPKYLFRKEGQNVTLSCEQNLNHDAMYWYRQDPGQGLRLIYYSQIVNDFQKGDIAEGYSVSREKKESFPLTVTSAQKNPTAFYLCASSIWTSGSNEQFFGPGTRLTVL.

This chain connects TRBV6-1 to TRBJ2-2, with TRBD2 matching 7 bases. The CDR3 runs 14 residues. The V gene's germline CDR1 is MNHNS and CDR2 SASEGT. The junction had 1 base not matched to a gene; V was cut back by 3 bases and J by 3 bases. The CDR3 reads CASSELADTGELFF. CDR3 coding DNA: TGTGCCAGCAGTGAGCTAGCGGACACCGGGGAGCTGTTTTTT.